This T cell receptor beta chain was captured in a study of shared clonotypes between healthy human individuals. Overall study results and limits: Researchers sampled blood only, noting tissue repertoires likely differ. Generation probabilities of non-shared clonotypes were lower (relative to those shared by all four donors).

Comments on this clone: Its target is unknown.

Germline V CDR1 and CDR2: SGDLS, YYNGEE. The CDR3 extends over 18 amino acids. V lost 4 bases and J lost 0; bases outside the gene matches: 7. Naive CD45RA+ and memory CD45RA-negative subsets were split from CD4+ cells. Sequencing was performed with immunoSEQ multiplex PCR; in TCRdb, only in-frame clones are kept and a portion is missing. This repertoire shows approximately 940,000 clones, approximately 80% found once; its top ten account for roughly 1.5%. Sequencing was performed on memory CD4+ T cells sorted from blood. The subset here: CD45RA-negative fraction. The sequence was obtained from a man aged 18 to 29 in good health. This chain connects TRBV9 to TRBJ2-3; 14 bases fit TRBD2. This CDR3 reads CASSQTSGRALSTDTQYF. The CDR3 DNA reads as TGTGCCAGCAGCCAGACTAGCGGGAGGGCTCTTAGCACAGATACGCAGTATTTT.